This TCR beta chain was documented in a study of cytomegalovirus exposure and HLA in healthy donors. General study points: The study found most TCR sequences rare, yet found some public TCRs in many donors. Confirmation in vitro established that three CMV-associated chains were specific for CMV antigens. For cytomegalovirus status, the classifier reportedly gave diagnoses with high specificity and sensitivity.

Comment on this clone: Its specificity is not known.

TCRdb keeps only in-frame clones here, not all; method: immunoSEQ multiplex PCR. The sample contains roughly 300,000 clones, around 87% of which appear only once. Trimming cost V 3 bases and J 8 bases, with 13 bases left between them. The germline V gene has CDR1 SGHAT and CDR2 FQNNGV. This CDR3 contains 13 residues. The study drew the donors from its approximately 120-subject validation cohort, separate from the 666-subject first cohort. Sequencing used PBMCs. The chain joins TRBV11-2 to TRBJ1-2; possible D gene TRBD1, 5 bases. This receptor was taken from a woman younger than 35 in good health and CMV-seronegative. The CDR3 DNA reads as TGTGCCAGCAGCTTTGGTGGGCCAGGGGGCTACACCTTC. This translates into CASSFGGPGGYTF.